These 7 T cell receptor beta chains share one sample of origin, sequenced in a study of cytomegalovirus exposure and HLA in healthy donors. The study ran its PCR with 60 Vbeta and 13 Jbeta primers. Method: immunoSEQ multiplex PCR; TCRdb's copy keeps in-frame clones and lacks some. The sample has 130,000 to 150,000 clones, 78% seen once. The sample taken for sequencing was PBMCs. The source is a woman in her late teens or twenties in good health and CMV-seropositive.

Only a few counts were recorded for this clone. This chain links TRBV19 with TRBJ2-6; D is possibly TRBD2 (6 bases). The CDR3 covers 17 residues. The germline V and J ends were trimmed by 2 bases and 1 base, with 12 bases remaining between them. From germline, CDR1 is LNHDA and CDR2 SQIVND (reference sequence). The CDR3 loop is CASSIRAGRSGANVLTF. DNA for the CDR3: TGTGCCAGTAGTATAAGGGCGGGGAGGTCTGGGGCCAACGTCCTGACTTTC.

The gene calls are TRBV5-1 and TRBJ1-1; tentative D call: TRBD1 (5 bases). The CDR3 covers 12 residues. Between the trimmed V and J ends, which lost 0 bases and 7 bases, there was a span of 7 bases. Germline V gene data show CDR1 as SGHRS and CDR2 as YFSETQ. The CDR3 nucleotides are TGCGCCAGCAGCTTGGACAGGCATGAAGCTTTCTTT. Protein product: CASSLDRHEAFF.

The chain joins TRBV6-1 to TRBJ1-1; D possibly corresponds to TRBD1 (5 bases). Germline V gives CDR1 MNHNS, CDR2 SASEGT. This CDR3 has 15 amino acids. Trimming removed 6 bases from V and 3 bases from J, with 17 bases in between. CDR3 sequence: CASRAIGGLDTEAFF. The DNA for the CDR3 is TGTGCCAGCAGAGCCATTGGGGGGTTGGACACTGAAGCTTTCTTT.

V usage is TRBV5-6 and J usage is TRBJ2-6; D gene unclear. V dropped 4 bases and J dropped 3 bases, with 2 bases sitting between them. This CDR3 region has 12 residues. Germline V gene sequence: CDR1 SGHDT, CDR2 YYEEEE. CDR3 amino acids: CASSRGANVLTF. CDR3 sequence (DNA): TGTGCCAGCAGCCGTGGGGCCAACGTCCTGACTTTC.

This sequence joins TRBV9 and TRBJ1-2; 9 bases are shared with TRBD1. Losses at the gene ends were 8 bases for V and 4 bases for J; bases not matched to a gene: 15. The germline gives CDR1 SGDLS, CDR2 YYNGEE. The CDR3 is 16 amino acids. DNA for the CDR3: TGTGCCAGGGCGCGACAACAGGGGGCGCTTGTCTATGGCTACACCTTC. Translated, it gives CARARQQGALVYGYTF. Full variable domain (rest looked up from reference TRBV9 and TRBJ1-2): DSGVTQTPKHLITATGQRVTLRCSPRSGDLSVYWYQQSLDQGLQFLIQYYNGEERAKGNILERFSAQQFPDLHSELNLSSLELGDSALYFCARARQQGALVYGYTFGSGTRLTVV.

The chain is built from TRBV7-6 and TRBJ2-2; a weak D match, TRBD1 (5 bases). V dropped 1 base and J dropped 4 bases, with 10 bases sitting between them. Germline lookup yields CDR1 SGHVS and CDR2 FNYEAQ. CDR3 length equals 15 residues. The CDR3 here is CASSLGGRSTGELFF. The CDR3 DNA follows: TGTGCCAGCAGCTTAGGGGGCCGGAGCACCGGGGAGCTGTTTTTT.

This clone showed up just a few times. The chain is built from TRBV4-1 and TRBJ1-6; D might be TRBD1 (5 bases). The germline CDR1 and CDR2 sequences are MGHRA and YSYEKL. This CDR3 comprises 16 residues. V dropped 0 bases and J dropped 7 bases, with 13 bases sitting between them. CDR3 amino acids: CASSQDLGGENSPLHF. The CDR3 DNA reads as TGCGCCAGCAGCCAAGATCTGGGGGGGGAGAATTCACCCCTCCACTTT.